The clone carrying this T cell receptor beta chain was seen a handful of times. Whenever a sample was processed, at least 7 million PBMCs were isolated. The sample belongs to a study of blood T cells in healthy people across ages. V was pared by 5 bases and J by 3 bases, with 6 bases of the junction left unmatched. This CDR3 region has 16 residues. Sample-barcoded 5' priming and a J-beta primer mix drove a second PCR of 7 to 11 cycles. A single record per CDR3 protein comes from TCRdb applying MiXCR to the 5' RACE reads. The data show about 640,000 distinct CDR3 sequences, with approximately 30% seen just once and roughly 14% held by the top ten.

This chain joins TRBV12-3 or TRBV12-4 and TRBJ1-4, with TRBD1 identical over 10 bases. This receptor was taken from a woman of 80 years or more in good health. Sequencing was performed on blood. The CDR3 here is CASSPGQGTANEKLFF. Here the CDR3 DNA reads TGTGCCAGCAGTCCGGGACAGGGGACAGCTAATGAAAAACTGTTTTTT.